The next 19 T cell receptor beta chains were all read from a single sample in a study of cytomegalovirus exposure and HLA in healthy donors. Assay: immunoSEQ multiplex PCR; the TCRdb copy retains only in-frame clones and omits some. The sample yields 220,000 or so clones, around four fifths seen once. Sequencing was carried out using PBMCs. All receptors derive from a woman between 25 and 40 years old in good health and CMV-seropositive.

The rearrangement joins TRBV10-2 to TRBJ1-2; the D is unclear. V was cut by 7 bases and J by 8 bases, with 14 bases left in between. The CDR3 is 12 amino acids. Germline V gene sequence: CDR1 WSHSY, CDR2 SAAADI. CDR3 nucleotides: TGCGCCAGCATGTCACAAGAGAGGGGCTACACCTTC. Translation: CASMSQERGYTF.

This rearrangement joins TRBV5-1 to TRBJ2-2, with 7 bases that match TRBD1. Germline assignment: CDR1 SGHRS and CDR2 YFSETQ. V lost 4 bases, J lost 4 bases, and 4 bases stayed unmatched. The CDR3 covers 14 residues. CDR3 coding DNA: TGCGCCAGCAGCCCCGGGACAGCCACCGGGGAGCTGTTTTTT. It is translated as CASSPGTATGELFF.

The chain carries TRBV10-1 and TRBJ2-3; TRBD1 matches at 9 bases. The CDR3 spans 14 residues. Germline assignment: CDR1 WNHNN and CDR2 SYGVQD (reference sequence). With V trimmed by 10 bases and J by 2 bases, 7 bases remained unmatched. This CDR3 reads CATMDRGFTDTQYF. The CDR3 nucleotides are TGCGCCACGATGGACAGGGGCTTCACAGATACGCAGTATTTT.

The rearrangement uses TRBV27 and TRBJ2-5, with D uncertain. Per the germline V gene, CDR1 is MNHEY and CDR2 is SMNVEV (reference sequence). The CDR3 spans 13 residues. With 1 base removed from V and 5 bases from J, the gap between germline ends came to 8 bases. This CDR3 reads CASSLWKDETQYF. The CDR3 DNA sequence: TGTGCCAGCAGTTTATGGAAGGACGAGACCCAGTACTTC.

This CDR3 reads CASSYVGDTEAFF. DNA for the CDR3: TGTGCCAGCAGTTACGTAGGGGACACTGAAGCTTTCTTT. This chain uses TRBV6-5 with TRBJ1-1; D possibly corresponds to TRBD1 (5 bases). The CDR3 length is 13 residues. In germline, CDR1 is MNHEY, CDR2 SVGAGI. Trimming stripped 2 bases from V and 3 bases from J, with 7 bases between.

This clone appeared a few times. The chain links TRBV11-2 to TRBJ2-7; 11 bases map to TRBD1. Trimming at V came to 4 bases and at J to 3 bases, leaving 5 bases not matched to a gene. Germline CDR1 and CDR2: SGHAT and FQNNGV. This CDR3 is built from 15 residues. CDR3 amino acids: CASSSSGTGGYEQYF. CDR3 DNA sequence: TGTGCCAGCAGCTCCTCCGGGACAGGGGGCTACGAGCAGTACTTC.

The rearrangement joins TRBV30 to TRBJ2-2; the D is unclear. Germline values: CDR1 GTSNPN, CDR2 SVGIG (reference sequence). CDR3 length equals 13 residues. The germline V and J ends were trimmed by 3 bases and 4 bases, with 9 bases remaining between them. CDR3 sequence reads: CAWRVTRTGELFF. As DNA, the CDR3 is TGTGCCTGGAGGGTGACACGCACCGGGGAGCTGTTTTTT. The full variable domain, completed using reference TRBV30 and TRBJ2-2, is SQTIHQWPATLVQPVGSPLSLECTVEGTSNPNLYWYRQAAGRGLQLLFYSVGIGQISSEVPQNLSASRPQDRQFILSSKKLLLSDSGFYLCAWRVTRTGELFFGEGSRLTVL.

V is TRBV6-4 and J is TRBJ2-7, with D tentatively TRBD1 (5 bases). The V gene lost 8 bases and the J gene lost 2 bases, with 13 bases spanning the gap. The V gene's germline CDR1 is MRHNA and CDR2 SNTAGT. This CDR3 contains 13 residues. CDR3 sequence reads: CASLPGQAYEQYF. CDR3 bases: TGTGCCAGCCTCCCAGGGCAGGCCTACGAGCAGTACTTC.

This chain joins TRBV7-2 and TRBJ1-2; 10 nucleotides match TRBD1. The V and J ends lost 6 bases and 4 bases, in that order; junction bases with no gene match: 5. Germline loops: CDR1 SGHTA, CDR2 FQGNSA. The CDR3 length is 14 residues. The chain's CDR3 is CASRRDRGPYGYTF. The CDR3 bases are TGTGCCAGCAGACGGGACAGGGGCCCCTATGGCTACACCTTC.

V gene TRBV28 combines with J gene TRBJ2-1, with 11 bases matching TRBD1. The length of the CDR3 is 15 residues. CDR1 and CDR2 (germline): MDHEN, SYDVKM. V lost 3 bases, J lost 7 bases, and 5 bases stayed unmatched. The CDR3 nucleotides read TGTGCCAGCAGTTTTCTGGACAGGGGGCAGAATGAGCAGTTCTTC. It translates to CASSFLDRGQNEQFF.

The chain employs TRBV5-1 and TRBJ2-7; 9 bases map to TRBD2. The junction had 4 bases not matched to a gene; V was cut back by 0 bases and J by 0 bases. Per the germline V gene, CDR1 is SGHRS and CDR2 is YFSETQ. The CDR3 extends over 16 amino acids. CDR3 loop: CASSLAKREVSYEQYF. In nucleotides, the CDR3 is TGCGCCAGCAGCTTGGCCAAGCGGGAGGTCTCCTACGAGCAGTACTTC.

CDR3 bases: TGTGCCAGCAGTTCCGGGACCCTGCGGGGCTACACCTTC. Translating gives CASSSGTLRGYTF. V is TRBV27 and J is TRBJ1-2; tentatively, D is TRBD1 (5 bases). Trimming stripped 4 bases from V and 8 bases from J, with 14 bases between. This CDR3 spans 13 amino acids. CDR1 and CDR2 from the germline V gene are MNHEY and SMNVEV (reference sequence).

This sequence joins TRBV11-3 and TRBJ2-7; unclear D gene. This CDR3 has 14 amino acids. Trimming removed 2 bases at V and 7 bases at J, with 15 bases between. Germline CDR1 and CDR2: SGHNT and YENEEA. Here the CDR3 DNA reads TGTGCCAGCAGCTTACGATTTGGCACAGAGGAGCAGTACTTC. It yields the protein CASSLRFGTEEQYF.

The rearrangement joins TRBV28 to TRBJ1-1; weak D call: TRBD1 (6 bases). Germline CDR1 is MDHEN and CDR2 is SYDVKM. The CDR3 runs 14 residues. The V end lost 6 bases, the J end lost 1 base, and 12 bases lay between the germline ends. CDR3 protein: CASSPGQQNTEAFF. For the CDR3, the DNA is TGTGCCAGCAGCCCTGGACAGCAGAACACTGAAGCTTTCTTT.

The chain joins TRBV28 to TRBJ1-2; the D is unclear. CDR1 and CDR2 (germline): MDHEN, SYDVKM. The CDR3 has 13 amino acids. Trimming cost V 6 bases and J 5 bases, with 13 bases left between them. The CDR3 sequence is CASRYLGRYGYTF. The CDR3 nucleotides are TGTGCCAGCAGGTATTTGGGTCGATATGGCTACACCTTC.

This clone has only one observation. This rearrangement joins TRBV19 to TRBJ1-1; TRBD1 might be the D (6 bases). The CDR3 extends over 12 amino acids. Germline V gene data show CDR1 as LNHDA and CDR2 as SQIVND (reference sequence). With 2 bases removed from V and 5 bases from J, the gap between germline ends came to 6 bases. CDR3 in amino acids: CASSITGTEAFF. The CDR3 DNA reads as TGTGCCAGTAGTATAACAGGGACTGAAGCTTTCTTT.

The chain combines TRBV5-1 with TRBJ2-2; TRBD1 matches 11 bases. V was pared by 5 bases and J by 4 bases, with 13 bases of the junction left unmatched. The CDR3 length is 18 residues. Germline assignment: CDR1 SGHRS and CDR2 YFSETQ. The CDR3 bases are TGCGCCAGCAGGACCGGGACAGGGGGTGTTTCGATCACCGGGGAGCTGTTTTTT. This sequence encodes CASRTGTGGVSITGELFF.

The chain combines TRBV9 with TRBJ2-3, with 11 bases fitting TRBD2. V was clipped by 4 bases and J by 2 bases; unmatched bases: 6. CDR1 is SGDLS, CDR2 YYNGEE, per germline. The CDR3 has 16 amino acids. This CDR3 is CASSLEGLADTDTQYF. The CDR3 nucleotides read TGTGCCAGCAGCTTGGAGGGACTAGCGGACACAGATACGCAGTATTTT.

The chain carries TRBV9 and TRBJ2-3; weak D call: TRBD1 (6 bases). CDR3 size: 16 residues. Germline V gives CDR1 SGDLS, CDR2 YYNGEE. V lost 1 base and J lost 3, with 15 bases in between. In nucleotides, the CDR3 is TGTGCCAGCAGCGTAAAACCGGTAGGGGGAACAGATACGCAGTATTTT. The encoded protein is CASSVKPVGGTDTQYF.